This TCR beta chain was recorded in a study of T-cell reconstitution after alpha-beta-depleted transplantation in children. Unique molecular identifiers were used in preparing the TCRbeta library. TCRdb reprocessed the PCR reads with MiXCR, giving one entry per CDR3 protein. This sample carries about 610,000 distinct CDR3 sequences, roughly a tenth of them seen once, and the ten largest clones take about 4%. The germline V gene encodes CDR1 LNHNV and CDR2 YYDKDF (reference sequence). Trimming left V 6 bases short and J 5 bases short, with 19 bases between. The CDR3 consists of 15 residues. The chain couples TRBV15 to TRBJ2-5; TRBD2 might be the D (6 bases). This TCR was sampled from a human donor who donated a stem cell graft to a child with acute myeloid leukemia. Sample: PBMCs from the stem cell graft donor, taken from the stem cell graft. CDR3 DNA: TGTGCCACCAGGAGACGAGTTACGGGAGAGGAGACCCAGTACTTC. As protein: CATRRRVTGEETQYF.